This T cell receptor beta chain was sequenced during a study of T cell changes during pregnancy in multiple sclerosis. Profiling relied on immunoSEQ multiplex PCR, and the TCRdb table lists in-frame clones only, not all of them. Counted here are 85,000 to 90,000 clones, 90% to 95% occurring once; the ten biggest clones make up about 1.7%. V lost 4 bases and J lost 1, with 12 bases in between. The length of the CDR3 is 15 residues. Germline assignment: CDR1 SGHRS and CDR2 YFSETQ. The sequencing used peripheral blood, collected after pregnancy. The TCR was taken from a female donor in good health, enrolled as a control in a pregnancy study. V and J are TRBV5-1 and TRBJ2-1; D remains unclear. CDR3 amino acids: CASSVQVSSYNEQFF. The CDR3 DNA follows: TGCGCCAGCAGCGTCCAGGTTTCTTCCTACAATGAGCAGTTCTTC. The entire variable domain, with the rest obtained from reference TRBV5-1 and TRBJ2-1, is as follows: KAGVTQTPRYLIKTRGQQVTLSCSPISGHRSVSWYQQTPGQGLQFLFEYFSETQRNKGNFPGRFSGRQFSNSRSEMNVSTLELGDSALYLCASSVQVSSYNEQFFGPGTRLTVL.